The T cell receptor beta chain under discussion was sequenced for a study of blood T cell repertoires in COVID-19. The overall study: T cells, B-cell-depleted T cells, or PBMCs supplied cDNA or gDNA.

Some clones are missing from TCRdb's copy, which holds only in-frame ones; the method was immunoSEQ multiplex PCR. The top ten clones hold under 6.5% of a sample with about 140,000 clones, around 86% of them seen once. The CDR3 length is 14 residues. V gave up 7 bases and J gave up 6 bases; unmatched junction bases: 10. Germline CDR1 is SQVTM and CDR2 is ANQGSEA. The TCR was taken from a human donor in a cohort sampled during active COVID-19. The genes are TRBV29-1 and TRBJ2-4; 9 bases match TRBD2. Sample: peripheral blood. The CDR3 DNA reads TGCAGCGCGCTAGGGGGTAGCGGGAGAAACATTCAGTACTTC. It yields the protein CSALGGSGRNIQYF.